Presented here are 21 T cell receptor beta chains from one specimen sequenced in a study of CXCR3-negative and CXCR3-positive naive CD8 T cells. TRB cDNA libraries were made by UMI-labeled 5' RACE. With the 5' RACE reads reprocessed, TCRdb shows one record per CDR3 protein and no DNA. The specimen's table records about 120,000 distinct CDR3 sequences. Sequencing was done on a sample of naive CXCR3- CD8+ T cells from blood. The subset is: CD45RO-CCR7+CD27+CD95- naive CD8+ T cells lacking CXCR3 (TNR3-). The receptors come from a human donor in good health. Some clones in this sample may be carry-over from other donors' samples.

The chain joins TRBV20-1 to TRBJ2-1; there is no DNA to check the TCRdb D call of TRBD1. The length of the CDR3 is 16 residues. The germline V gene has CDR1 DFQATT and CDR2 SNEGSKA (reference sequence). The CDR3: CSARDSQGISLVEQFF.

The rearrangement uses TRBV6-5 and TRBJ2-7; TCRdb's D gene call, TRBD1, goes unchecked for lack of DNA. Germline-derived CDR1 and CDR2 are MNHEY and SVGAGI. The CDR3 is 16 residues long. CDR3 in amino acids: CASSTLPRTSSYEQYF.

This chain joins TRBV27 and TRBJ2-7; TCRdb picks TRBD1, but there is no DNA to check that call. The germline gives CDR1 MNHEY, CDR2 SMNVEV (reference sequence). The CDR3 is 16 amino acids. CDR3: CASSLSGTGNYYEQYF.

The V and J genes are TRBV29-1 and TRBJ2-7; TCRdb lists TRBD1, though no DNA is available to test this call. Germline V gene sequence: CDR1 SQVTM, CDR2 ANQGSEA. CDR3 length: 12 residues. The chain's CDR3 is CSLPHLWASEYF.

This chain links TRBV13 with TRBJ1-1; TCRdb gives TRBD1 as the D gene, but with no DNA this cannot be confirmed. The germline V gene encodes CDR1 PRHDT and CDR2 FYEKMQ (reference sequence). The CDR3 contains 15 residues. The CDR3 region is CASSPGGSLNTEAFF.

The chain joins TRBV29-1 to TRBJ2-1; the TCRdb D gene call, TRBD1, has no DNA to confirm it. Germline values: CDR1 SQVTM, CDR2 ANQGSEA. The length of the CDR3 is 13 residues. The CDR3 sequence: CSVEGTGAYEQFF.

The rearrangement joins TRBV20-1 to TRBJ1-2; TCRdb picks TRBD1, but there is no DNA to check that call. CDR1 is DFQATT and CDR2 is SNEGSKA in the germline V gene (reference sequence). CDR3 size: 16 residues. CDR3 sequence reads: CSASLTRGASNYGYTF.

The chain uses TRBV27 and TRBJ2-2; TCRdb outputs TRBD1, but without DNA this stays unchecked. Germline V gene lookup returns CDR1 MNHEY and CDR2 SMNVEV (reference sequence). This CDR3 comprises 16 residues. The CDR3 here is CASRITGRANTGELFF.

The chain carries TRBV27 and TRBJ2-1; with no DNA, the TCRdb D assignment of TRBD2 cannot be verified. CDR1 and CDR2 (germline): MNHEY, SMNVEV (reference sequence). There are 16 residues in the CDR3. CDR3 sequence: CASSTEGPPSYNEQFF.

The CDR3 sequence is CASSGGQILYGYTF. The chain combines TRBV7-9 with TRBJ1-2; with no DNA, the TCRdb D assignment of TRBD1 cannot be verified. In germline, CDR1 is SEHNR, CDR2 FQNEAQ (reference sequence). The CDR3 is made up of 14 amino acids. Variable domain in full (rest from reference TRBV7-9 and TRBJ1-2): DTGVSQNPRHKITKRGQNVTFRCDPISEHNRLYWYRQTLGQGPEFLTYFQNEAQLEKSRLLSDRFSAERPKGSFSTLEIQRTEQGDSAMYLCASSGGQILYGYTFGSGTRLTVV.

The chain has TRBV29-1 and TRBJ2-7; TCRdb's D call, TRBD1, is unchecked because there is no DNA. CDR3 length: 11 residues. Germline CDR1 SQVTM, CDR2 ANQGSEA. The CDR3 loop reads CSVEGALEQYF.

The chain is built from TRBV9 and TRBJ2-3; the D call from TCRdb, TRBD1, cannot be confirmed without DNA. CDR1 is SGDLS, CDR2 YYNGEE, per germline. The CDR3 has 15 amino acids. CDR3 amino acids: CASSVSGGSTDTQYF.

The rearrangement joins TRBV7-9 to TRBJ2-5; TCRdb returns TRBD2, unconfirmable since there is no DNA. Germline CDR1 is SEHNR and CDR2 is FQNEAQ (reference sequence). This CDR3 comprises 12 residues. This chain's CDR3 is CASSLREETQYF.

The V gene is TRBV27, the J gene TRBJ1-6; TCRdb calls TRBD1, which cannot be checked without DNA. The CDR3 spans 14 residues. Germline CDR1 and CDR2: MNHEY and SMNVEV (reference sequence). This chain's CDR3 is CASSSTGYNSPLHF.

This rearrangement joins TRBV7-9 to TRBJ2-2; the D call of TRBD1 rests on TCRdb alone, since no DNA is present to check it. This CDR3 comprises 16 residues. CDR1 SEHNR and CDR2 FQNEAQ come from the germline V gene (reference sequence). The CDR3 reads CASSSIGGTNTGELFF.

CDR3 sequence: CASSQASRGWDEQFF. The chain has TRBV4-2 and TRBJ2-1; TCRdb selects TRBD2, and the lack of DNA leaves this call unchecked. Germline V gives CDR1 LGHNA, CDR2 YNFKEQ. The CDR3 is 15 residues long.

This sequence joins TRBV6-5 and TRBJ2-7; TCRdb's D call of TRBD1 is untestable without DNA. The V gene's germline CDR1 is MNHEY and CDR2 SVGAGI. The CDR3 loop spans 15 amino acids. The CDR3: CASSYGTGSSDEQYF.

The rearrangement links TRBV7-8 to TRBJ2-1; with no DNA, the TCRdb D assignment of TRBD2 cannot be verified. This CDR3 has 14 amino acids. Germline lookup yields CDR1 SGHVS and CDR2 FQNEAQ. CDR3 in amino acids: CASSSWTSSNEQFF.

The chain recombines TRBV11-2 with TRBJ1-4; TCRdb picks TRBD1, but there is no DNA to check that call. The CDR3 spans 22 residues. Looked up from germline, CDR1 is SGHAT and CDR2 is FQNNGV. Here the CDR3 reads CASSSVRPESGQGSGPSEKLFF.

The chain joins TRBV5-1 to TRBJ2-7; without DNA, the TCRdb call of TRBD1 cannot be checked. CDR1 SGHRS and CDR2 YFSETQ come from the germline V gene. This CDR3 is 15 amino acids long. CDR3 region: CASRGTGTGDDEQYF.

CDR3: CASRLAGGSYNEQFF. V is TRBV28 and J is TRBJ2-1; the D gene TCRdb calls, TRBD2, cannot be checked with no DNA. Germline CDR1 reads MDHEN; CDR2 reads SYDVKM. The CDR3 has 15 residues.